This T cell receptor beta chain was found in a study of T cells in Graves' hyperthyroidism and ophthalmopathy. Amplified TCR beta CDR3 regions came from RNA transcripts. The HTBI primer set was used in a first-round RT-PCR of the TCR CDR3. TCRdb recomputed calls from the multiplex PCR reads with MiXCR, one row per CDR3 protein. The table has some 360,000 distinct CDR3 sequences, over 11% seen once. Hyperthyroidism was newly diagnosed in patients aged 18 to 65 (duration under 2 months). This clonotype was detected ten times or more. The V end was cut by 6 bases, the J end by 1 base, with 9 bases between. This CDR3 has 13 residues. Germline V CDR1 and CDR2: SNHLY, FYNNEI.

Sequences were obtained from blood. This clonotype was obtained from a woman aged 60-70 years with Graves' hyperthyroidism. The chain carries TRBV2 and TRBJ1-1; D ambiguous. The CDR3 sequence: CASRPDGNTEAFF. The CDR3 DNA reads TGTGCCAGCAGACCTGACGGGAACACTGAAGCTTTCTTT.